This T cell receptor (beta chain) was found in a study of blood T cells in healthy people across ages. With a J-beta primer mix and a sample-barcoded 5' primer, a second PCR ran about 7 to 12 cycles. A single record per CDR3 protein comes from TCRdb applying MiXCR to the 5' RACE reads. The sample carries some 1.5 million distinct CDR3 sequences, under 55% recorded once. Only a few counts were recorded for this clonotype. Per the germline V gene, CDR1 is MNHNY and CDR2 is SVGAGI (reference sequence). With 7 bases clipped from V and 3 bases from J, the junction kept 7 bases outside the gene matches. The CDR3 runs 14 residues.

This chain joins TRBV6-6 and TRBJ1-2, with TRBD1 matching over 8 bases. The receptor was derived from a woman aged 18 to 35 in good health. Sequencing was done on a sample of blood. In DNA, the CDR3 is TGTGCCAGCAACCTGGACAGGGAGTACTATGGCTACACCTTC. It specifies CASNLDREYYGYTF.